This T cell receptor (beta chain) was profiled in a study of blood T cell repertoires in COVID-19. TCRdb keeps only in-frame clones here, not all; method: immunoSEQ multiplex PCR. The sample includes about 220,000 clones, approximately 86% of them seen just once. CDR1 is MNHNS and CDR2 is SASEGT in the germline V gene. Trimming removed 3 bases from V and 4 bases from J; junction bases left unmatched: 5. The CDR3 has 15 amino acids. This chain joins TRBV6-1 and TRBJ2-1, with 8 positions matching TRBD1. Sequenced input: peripheral blood. The receptor's source is a woman aged 25 to 39 who had recovered from COVID-19. As DNA, the CDR3 is TGTGCCAGCAGTGACGGGGACAGGTCATACAATGAGCAGTTCTTC. Translated, it gives CASSDGDRSYNEQFF.